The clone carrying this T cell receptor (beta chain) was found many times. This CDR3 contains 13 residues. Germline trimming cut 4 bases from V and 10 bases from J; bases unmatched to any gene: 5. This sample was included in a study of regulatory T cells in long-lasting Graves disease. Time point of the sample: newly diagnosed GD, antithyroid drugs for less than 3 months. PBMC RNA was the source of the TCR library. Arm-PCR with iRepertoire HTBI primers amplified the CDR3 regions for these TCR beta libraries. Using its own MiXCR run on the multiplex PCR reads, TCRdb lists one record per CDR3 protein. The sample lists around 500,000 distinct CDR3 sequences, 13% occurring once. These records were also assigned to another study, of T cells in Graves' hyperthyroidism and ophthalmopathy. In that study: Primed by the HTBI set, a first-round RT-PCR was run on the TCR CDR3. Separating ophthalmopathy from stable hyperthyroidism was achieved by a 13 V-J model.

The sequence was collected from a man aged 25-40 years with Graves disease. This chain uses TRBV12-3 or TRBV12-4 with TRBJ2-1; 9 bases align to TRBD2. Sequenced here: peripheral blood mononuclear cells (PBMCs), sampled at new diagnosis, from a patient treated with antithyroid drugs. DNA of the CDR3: TGTGCCAGCAGTTCCGGCGGGAGGGAGGAGCAGTTCTTC. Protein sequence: CASSSGGREEQFF.